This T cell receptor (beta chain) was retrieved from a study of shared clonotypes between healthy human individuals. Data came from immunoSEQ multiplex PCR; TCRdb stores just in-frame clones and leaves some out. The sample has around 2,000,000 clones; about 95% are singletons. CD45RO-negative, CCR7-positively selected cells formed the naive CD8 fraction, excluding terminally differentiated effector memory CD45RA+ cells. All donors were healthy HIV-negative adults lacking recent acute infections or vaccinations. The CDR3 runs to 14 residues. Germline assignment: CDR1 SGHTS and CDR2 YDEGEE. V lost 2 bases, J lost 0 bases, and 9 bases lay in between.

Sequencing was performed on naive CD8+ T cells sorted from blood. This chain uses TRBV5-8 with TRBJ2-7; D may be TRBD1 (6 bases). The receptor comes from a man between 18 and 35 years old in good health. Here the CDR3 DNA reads TGTGCCAGCAGCTTACAGGGCCACTCCTACGAGCAGTACTTC. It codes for CASSLQGHSYEQYF.